Each of the 9 T cell receptor beta chains below was sequenced from the same sample in a study of blood T cell repertoires in COVID-19. The protocol was immunoSEQ multiplex PCR, while the TCRdb copy is restricted to in-frame clones and leaves out a portion. This repertoire shows 50,000 to 75,000 clones, roughly 90% found once; its top ten account for roughly 4.6%. Material for sequencing was peripheral blood. All receptors derive from a man aged 80 or over in a cohort sampled during active COVID-19.

The chain employs TRBV9 and TRBJ1-6; no clear D. This CDR3 contains 14 residues. From germline, CDR1 is SGDLS and CDR2 YYNGEE. V was trimmed by 10 bases and J by 0 bases, leaving 11 bases between them. CDR3 region: CAGPLFSYNSPLHF. The DNA for the CDR3 is TGTGCCGGGCCCCTTTTCTCCTATAATTCACCCCTCCACTTT. Drawing the rest from reference TRBV9 and TRBJ1-6, the complete variable domain is DSGVTQTPKHLITATGQRVTLRCSPRSGDLSVYWYQQSLDQGLQFLIQYYNGEERAKGNILERFSAQQFPDLHSELNLSSLELGDSALYFCAGPLFSYNSPLHFGNGTRLTVT.

This clone was found a few times. This rearrangement joins TRBV3-1 (or the pseudogene TRBV3-2) to TRBJ1-3; D gene ambiguous. The V and J ends lost 5 bases and 7 bases respectively, with 15 bases between them. In germline, CDR1 is LGHDT, CDR2 YNNKEL (reference sequence). This CDR3 spans 14 amino acids. The CDR3 nucleotides are TGTGCCAGCAGCTCCGGTAGTCGACTGAACACCATATATTTT. Encoded protein: CASSSGSRLNTIYF.

There are a few counts of this clone. CDR3 protein: CASSQDLPRQSYEQYF. The CDR3 DNA sequence: TGCGCCAGCAGCCAAGATCTTCCTAGACAGAGCTACGAGCAGTACTTC. The chain combines TRBV4-1 with TRBJ2-7; tentatively, D is TRBD1 (5 bases). In germline, CDR1 is MGHRA, CDR2 YSYEKL. V lost 0 bases to trimming and J lost 3 bases, with 15 bases between them. The CDR3 extends over 16 amino acids.

The rearrangement links TRBV6-5 to TRBJ1-1; D gene ambiguous. Germline CDR1 reads MNHEY; CDR2 reads SVGAGI. The V end lost 0 bases, the J end lost 7 bases, and 15 bases lay between the germline ends. The CDR3 contains 15 residues. The CDR3 DNA is TGTGCCAGCAGTTACTCATGGCCTAGGCGGGGTGAAGCTTTCTTT. Protein: CASSYSWPRRGEAFF.

The chain employs TRBV19 and TRBJ2-7; a weak D match, TRBD1 (5 bases). This CDR3 contains 15 residues. With 3 bases removed from V and 6 bases from J, the gap between germline ends came to 18 bases. Germline assignment: CDR1 LNHDA and CDR2 SQIVND (reference sequence). The chain's CDR3 is CASSISGGRATEQYF. The CDR3 region has the DNA TGTGCCAGTAGTATCTCTGGCGGCAGGGCTACCGAGCAGTACTTC. Full variable domain (remainder filled in from reference TRBV19 and TRBJ2-7): DGGITQSPKYLFRKEGQNVTLSCEQNLNHDAMYWYRQDPGQGLRLIYYSQIVNDFQKGDIAEGYSVSREKKESFPLTVTSAQKNPTAFYLCASSISGGRATEQYFGPGTRLTVT.

The chain carries TRBV5-3 and TRBJ1-6; D is perhaps TRBD1 (6 bases). TRBV5-3 is noted as an ORF with a role that remains uncertain. V was clipped by 4 bases and J by 9 bases, with 23 bases between them. The CDR3 totals 17 residues. CDR3 loop: CARSKRDTPPLCSPLHF. CDR3 bases: TGTGCCAGAAGCAAAAGGGACACTCCACCTCTTTGTTCACCCCTCCACTTT.

The V gene is TRBV6-5, the J gene TRBJ1-6, with a weak D call TRBD1 (5 bases). V lost 6 bases and J lost 5, with 11 bases in between. CDR1 is MNHEY and CDR2 is SVGAGI in the germline V gene. This CDR3 has 14 residues. CDR3 sequence: CASRGPIDNSPLHF. As DNA, the CDR3 is TGTGCCAGCAGGGGGCCGATCGATAATTCACCCCTCCACTTT.

This clone has just one count. The chain couples TRBV11-2 to TRBJ2-1; D might be TRBD2 (6 bases). The CDR3 totals 16 residues. Deletions cut 2 bases from V and 7 bases from J, with 18 bases between. Germline CDR1 is SGHAT and CDR2 is FQNNGV. The CDR3 sequence is CASSLPRRGSWNEQFF. For the CDR3, the DNA is TGTGCCAGCAGCTTACCACGGCGGGGTAGTTGGAATGAGCAGTTCTTC.

J is TRBJ2-1 and V is TRBV11-1; possibly TRBD2 for D (5 bases). The CDR3 is 12 residues long. CDR1 is SGHAT and CDR2 is FQDESV in the germline V gene (reference sequence). Deletions cut 1 base from V and 12 bases from J, with 10 bases between. CDR3 region: CASSLDEEAQFF. DNA for the CDR3: TGTGCCAGCAGCTTAGACGAGGAGGCGCAGTTCTTC.